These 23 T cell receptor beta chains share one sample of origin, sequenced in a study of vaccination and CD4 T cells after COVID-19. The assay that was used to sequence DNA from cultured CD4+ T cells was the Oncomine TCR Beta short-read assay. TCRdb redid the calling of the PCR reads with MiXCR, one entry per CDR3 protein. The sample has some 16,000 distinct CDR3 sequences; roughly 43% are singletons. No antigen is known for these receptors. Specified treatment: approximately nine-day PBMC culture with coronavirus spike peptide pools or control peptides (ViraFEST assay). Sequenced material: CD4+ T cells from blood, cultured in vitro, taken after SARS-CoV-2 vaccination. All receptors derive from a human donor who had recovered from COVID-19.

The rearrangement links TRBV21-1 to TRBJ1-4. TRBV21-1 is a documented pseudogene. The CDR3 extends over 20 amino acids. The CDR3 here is CASSTPASRGASLAPEKLFF. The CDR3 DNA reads TGTGCCAGCAGCACGCCCGCCTCCCGCGGGGCCTCTTTAGCCCCGGAGAAACTGTTTTTT.

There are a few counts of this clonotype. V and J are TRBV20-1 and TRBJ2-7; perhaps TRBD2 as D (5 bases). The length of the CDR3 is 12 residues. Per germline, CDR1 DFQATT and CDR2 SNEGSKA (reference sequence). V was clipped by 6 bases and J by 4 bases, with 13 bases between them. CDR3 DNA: TGCAGTGCCACACGACCGGGATACGAGCAGTACTTC. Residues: CSATRPGYEQYF.

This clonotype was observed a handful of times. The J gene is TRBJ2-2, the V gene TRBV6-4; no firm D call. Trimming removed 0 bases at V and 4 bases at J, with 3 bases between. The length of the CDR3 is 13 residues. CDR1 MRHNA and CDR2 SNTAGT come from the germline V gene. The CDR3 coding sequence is TGTGCCAGCAGTGACTCGGGCACCGGGGAGCTGTTTTTT. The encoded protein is CASSDSGTGELFF.

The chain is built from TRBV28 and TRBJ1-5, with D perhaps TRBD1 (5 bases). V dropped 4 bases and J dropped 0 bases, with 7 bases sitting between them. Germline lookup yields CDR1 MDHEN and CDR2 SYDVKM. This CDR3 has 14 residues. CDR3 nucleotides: TGTGCCAGCAGTTGGGACCATAGCAATCAGCCCCAGCATTTT. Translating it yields CASSWDHSNQPQHF.

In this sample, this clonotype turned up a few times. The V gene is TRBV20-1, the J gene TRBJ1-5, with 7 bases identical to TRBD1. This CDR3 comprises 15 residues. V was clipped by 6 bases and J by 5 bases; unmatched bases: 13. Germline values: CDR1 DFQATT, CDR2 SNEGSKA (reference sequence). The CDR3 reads CSATGTAFRHQPQHF. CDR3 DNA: TGCAGTGCCACCGGGACAGCCTTTCGACATCAGCCCCAGCATTTT.

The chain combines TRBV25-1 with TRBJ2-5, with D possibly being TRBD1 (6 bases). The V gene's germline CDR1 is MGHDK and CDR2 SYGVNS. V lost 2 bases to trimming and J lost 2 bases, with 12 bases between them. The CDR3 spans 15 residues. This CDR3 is CASSEEFDRQETQYF. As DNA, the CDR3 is TGTGCCAGCAGTGAAGAGTTTGACAGGCAAGAGACCCAGTACTTC.

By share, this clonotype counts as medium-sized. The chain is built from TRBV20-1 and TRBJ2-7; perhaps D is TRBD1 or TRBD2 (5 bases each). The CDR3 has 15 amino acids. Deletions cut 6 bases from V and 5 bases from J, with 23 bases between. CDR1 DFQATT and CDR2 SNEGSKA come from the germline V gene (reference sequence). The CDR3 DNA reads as TGCAGTGCAGATCATTCCCCGGGGCCGATTAACGAGCAGTACTTC. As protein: CSADHSPGPINEQYF.

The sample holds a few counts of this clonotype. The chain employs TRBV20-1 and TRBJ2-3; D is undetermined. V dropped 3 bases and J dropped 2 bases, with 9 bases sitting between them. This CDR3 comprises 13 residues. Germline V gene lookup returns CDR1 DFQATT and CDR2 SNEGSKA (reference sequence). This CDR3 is CSASLGSTDTQYF. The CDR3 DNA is TGCAGTGCTAGTTTAGGATCCACAGATACGCAGTATTTT.

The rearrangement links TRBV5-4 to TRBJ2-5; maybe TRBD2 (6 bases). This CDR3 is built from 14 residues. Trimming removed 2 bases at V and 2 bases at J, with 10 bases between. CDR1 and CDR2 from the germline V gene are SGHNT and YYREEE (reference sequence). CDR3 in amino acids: CASSFGTGQETQYF. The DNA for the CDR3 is TGTGCCAGCAGCTTCGGGACTGGACAAGAGACCCAGTACTTC.

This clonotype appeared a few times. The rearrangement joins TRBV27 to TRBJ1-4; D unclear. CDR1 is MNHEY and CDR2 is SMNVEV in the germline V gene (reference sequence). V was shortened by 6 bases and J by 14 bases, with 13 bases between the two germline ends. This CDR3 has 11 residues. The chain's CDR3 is CASSHSGRLFF. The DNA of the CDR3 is TGTGCCAGCAGCCACTCCGGCCGTCTGTTTTTT.

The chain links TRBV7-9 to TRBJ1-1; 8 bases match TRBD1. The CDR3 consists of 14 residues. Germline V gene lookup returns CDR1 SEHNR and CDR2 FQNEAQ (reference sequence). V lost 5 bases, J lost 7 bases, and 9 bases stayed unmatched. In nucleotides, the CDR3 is TGTGCCAGCAGCCCAACGACAGGGGTTAGTGAAGCTTTCTTT. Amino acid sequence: CASSPTTGVSEAFF.

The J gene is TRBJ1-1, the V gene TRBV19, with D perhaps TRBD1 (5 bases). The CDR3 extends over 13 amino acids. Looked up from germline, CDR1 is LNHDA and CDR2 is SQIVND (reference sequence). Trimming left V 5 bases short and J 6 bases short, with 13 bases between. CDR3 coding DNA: TGTGCCAGTAGTGTCCGACGGGGCCCTGAAGCTTTCTTT. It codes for CASSVRRGPEAFF.

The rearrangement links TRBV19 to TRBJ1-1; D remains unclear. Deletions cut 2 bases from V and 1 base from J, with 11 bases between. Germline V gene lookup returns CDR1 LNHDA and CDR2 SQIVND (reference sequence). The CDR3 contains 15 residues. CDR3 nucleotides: TGTGCCAGTAGTATAAATAGGCAGCCGAACACTGAAGCTTTCTTT. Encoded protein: CASSINRQPNTEAFF.

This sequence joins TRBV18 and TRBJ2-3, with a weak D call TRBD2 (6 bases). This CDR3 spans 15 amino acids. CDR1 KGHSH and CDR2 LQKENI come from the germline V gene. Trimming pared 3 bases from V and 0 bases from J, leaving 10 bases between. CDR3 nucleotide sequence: TGTGCCAGCTCACCGCCTAGCGTTAGCACAGATACGCAGTATTTT. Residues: CASSPPSVSTDTQYF.

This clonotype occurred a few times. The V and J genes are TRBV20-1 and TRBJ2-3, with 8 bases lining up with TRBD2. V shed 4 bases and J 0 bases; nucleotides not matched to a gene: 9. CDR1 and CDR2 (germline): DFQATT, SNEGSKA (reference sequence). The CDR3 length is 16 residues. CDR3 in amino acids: CSAILSGRGSTDTQYF. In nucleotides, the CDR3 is TGCAGTGCTATCCTGAGCGGGAGAGGGAGCACAGATACGCAGTATTTT.

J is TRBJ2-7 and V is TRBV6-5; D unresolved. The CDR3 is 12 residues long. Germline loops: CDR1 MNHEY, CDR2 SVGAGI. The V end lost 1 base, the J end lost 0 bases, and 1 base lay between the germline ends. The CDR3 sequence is CASSYFSYEQYF. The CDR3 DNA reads TGTGCCAGCAGTTACTTCTCCTACGAGCAGTACTTC.

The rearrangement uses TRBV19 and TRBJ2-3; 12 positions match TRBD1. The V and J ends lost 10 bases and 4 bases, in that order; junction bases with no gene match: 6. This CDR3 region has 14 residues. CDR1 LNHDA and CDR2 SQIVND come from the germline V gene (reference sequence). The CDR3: CATLGDRGPDTQYF. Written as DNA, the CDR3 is TGTGCCACCCTCGGGGACAGGGGGCCAGATACGCAGTATTTT.

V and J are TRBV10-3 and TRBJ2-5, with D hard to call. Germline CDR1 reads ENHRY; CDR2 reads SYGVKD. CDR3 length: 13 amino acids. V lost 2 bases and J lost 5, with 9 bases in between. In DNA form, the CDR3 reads TGTGCCATCAGTGAGGCATCCAGGGAGACCCAGTACTTC. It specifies CAISEASRETQYF.

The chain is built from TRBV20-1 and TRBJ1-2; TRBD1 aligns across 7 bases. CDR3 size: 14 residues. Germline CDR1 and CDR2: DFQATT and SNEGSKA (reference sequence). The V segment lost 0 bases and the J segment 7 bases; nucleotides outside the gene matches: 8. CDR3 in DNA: TGCAGTGCTAGAGAGACAGGGATAGTAGCTGGCTACACCTTC. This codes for CSARETGIVAGYTF.

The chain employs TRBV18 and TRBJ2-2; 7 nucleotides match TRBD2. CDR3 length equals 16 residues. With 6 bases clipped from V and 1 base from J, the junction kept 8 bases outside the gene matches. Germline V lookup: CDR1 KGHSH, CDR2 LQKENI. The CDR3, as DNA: TGTGCCAGCTCTCCAGAGGCGGGAGTGAACACCGGGGAGCTGTTTTTT. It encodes CASSPEAGVNTGELFF.

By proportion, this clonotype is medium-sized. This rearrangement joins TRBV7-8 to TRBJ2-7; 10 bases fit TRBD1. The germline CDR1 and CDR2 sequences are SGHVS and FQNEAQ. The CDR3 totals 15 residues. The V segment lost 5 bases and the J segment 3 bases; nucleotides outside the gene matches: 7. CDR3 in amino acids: CASSRGQGGVYEQYF. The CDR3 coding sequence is TGTGCCAGCAGCCGAGGACAGGGGGGAGTCTACGAGCAGTACTTC.

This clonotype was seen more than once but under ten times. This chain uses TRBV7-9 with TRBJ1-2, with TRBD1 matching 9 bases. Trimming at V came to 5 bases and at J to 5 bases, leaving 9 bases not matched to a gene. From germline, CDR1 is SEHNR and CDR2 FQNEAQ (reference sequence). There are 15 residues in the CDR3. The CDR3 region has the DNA TGTGCCAGCAGCCGCGAAGAACAGGGGGCGTATGGCTACACCTTC. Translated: CASSREEQGAYGYTF.

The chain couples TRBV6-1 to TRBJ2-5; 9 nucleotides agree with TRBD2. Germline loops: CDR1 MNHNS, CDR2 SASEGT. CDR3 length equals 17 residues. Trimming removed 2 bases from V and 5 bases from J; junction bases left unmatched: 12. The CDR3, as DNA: TGTGCCAGCAGTGAAAAACCCGCGGGAGGGATTAGGGAGACCCAGTACTTC. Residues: CASSEKPAGGIRETQYF.